The 5 T cell receptor beta chains presented below share a single source sample, sequenced in a study of human T cells and chemical hapten exposure. TCRdb re-derived calls from the RACE reads in MiXCR, one entry per CDR3 protein. The table has 250,000 or so distinct CDR3 sequences, 7.5% to 9% seen once. Time point given: pre-sensitization, week 0. Indicated treatment: therapeutic diphenylcyclopropenone sensitization with weekly scalp DPC. Sample: whole blood, taken in connection with sensitization to the hapten diphenylcyclopropenone (DPC). All receptors derive from a middle-aged woman with alopecia areata. Some clones in this sample may be carry-over from other donors' samples.

This clonotype was picked up many times. This chain joins TRBV28 and TRBJ2-3, with D unresolved. CDR1 is MDHEN and CDR2 is SYDVKM in the germline V gene. There are 14 residues in the CDR3. The germline V and J ends were trimmed by 5 bases and 4 bases, with 13 bases remaining between them. In nucleotides, the CDR3 is TGTGCCAGCAGTCCTCTTAGGGTCTCAGATACGCAGTATTTT. This sequence encodes CASSPLRVSDTQYF.

This clonotype was recorded many times. This rearrangement joins TRBV20-1 to TRBJ1-5; no firm D call. Germline CDR1 and CDR2: DFQATT and SNEGSKA (reference sequence). The CDR3 runs 15 residues. The V end was cut by 0 bases, the J end by 8 bases, with 17 bases between. CDR3 sequence reads: CSARDFAAGGKPQHF. In nucleotides, the CDR3 is TGCAGTGCTAGAGATTTCGCGGCCGGCGGAAAGCCCCAGCATTTT.

This clonotype was seen a few times. This chain links TRBV28 with TRBJ1-2, with D perhaps TRBD1 (5 bases). The ends were cut back, 2 bases at V and 5 bases at J, with 9 bases in the middle. This CDR3 region has 13 residues. Germline CDR1 and CDR2: MDHEN and SYDVKM. CDR3 bases: TGTGCCAGCAGTTTAGGGACGGTTTATGGCTACACCTTC. Translated: CASSLGTVYGYTF.

This clonotype appeared a few times. V gene TRBV14 combines with J gene TRBJ2-1; TRBD1 matches 12 bases. CDR3 length: 15 amino acids. V was clipped by 4 bases and J by 8 bases; unmatched bases: 6. Germline V gene lookup returns CDR1 SGHDN and CDR2 FVKESK. CDR3 protein: CASSRRDRGLYEQFF. The CDR3 DNA follows: TGTGCCAGCAGCCGACGGGACAGGGGGCTGTATGAGCAGTTCTTC.

J is TRBJ1-5 and V is TRBV30; the D is unclear. Trimming removed 0 bases from V and 4 bases from J, with 10 bases in between. Looked up from germline, CDR1 is GTSNPN and CDR2 is SVGIG (reference sequence). CDR3 length: 14 amino acids. CDR3: CAWSVPGWNQPQHF. CDR3 bases: TGTGCCTGGAGTGTCCCGGGGTGGAATCAGCCCCAGCATTTT.